This TCR beta chain was sequenced in a study of T-cell memory formation after mild COVID-19. Germline CDR1 is SGHTA and CDR2 is FQGNSA. V lost 1 base and J lost 1, with 12 bases in between. This CDR3 is 16 amino acids long. TCRdb reprocessed the 5' RACE reads via MiXCR and lists one record per CDR3 protein. Of more than 250,000 distinct CDR3 sequences in the sample, roughly 18% were seen once. The material sequenced was PBMCs or a T cell subset sorted from them (not recorded which). The clonotype comes from a man aged 18 to 29 who had mild COVID-19 (a few samples of this study predate the infection). Cell type and time point are not known. The V and J genes are TRBV7-2 and TRBJ2-3; D is possibly TRBD1 (5 bases). The DNA of the CDR3 is TGTGCCAGCAGCTTAGGCAGGACAACCGGCACAGATACGCAGTATTTT. Its translation: CASSLGRTTGTDTQYF.